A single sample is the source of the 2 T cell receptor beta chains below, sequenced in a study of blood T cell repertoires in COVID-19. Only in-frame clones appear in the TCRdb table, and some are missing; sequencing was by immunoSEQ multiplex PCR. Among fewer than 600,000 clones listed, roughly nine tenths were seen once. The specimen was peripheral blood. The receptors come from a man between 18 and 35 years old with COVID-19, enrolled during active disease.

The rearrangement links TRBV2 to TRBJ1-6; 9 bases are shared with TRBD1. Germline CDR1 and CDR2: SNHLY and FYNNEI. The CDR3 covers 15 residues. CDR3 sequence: CGGGTGSSYNSPLHF. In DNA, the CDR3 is TGTGGCGGGGGGACAGGGAGCTCCTATAATTCACCCCTCCACTTT.

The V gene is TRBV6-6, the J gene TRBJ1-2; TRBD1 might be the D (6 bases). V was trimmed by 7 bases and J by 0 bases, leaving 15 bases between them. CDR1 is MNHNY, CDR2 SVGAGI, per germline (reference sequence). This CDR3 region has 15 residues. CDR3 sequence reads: CASTQGGPANYGYTF. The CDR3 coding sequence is TGTGCCAGCACCCAAGGGGGACCTGCTAACTATGGCTACACCTTC.